A selection of T cell receptor beta chains follows, all from one sample in a study of blood T cell repertoires in COVID-19. Assay used: immunoSEQ multiplex PCR; TCRdb lists only in-frame clones, some missing. The sample consists of some 150,000 clones, around 90% of them appearing once. Sequencing was done on a sample of peripheral blood. These receptors were collected from a woman aged 50 to 60 with acute or convalescent COVID-19. Each CDR3 is given with its conserved first and last residue. Each record gives: J gene, V gene, CDR3 protein.

TRBJ1-1 | TRBV3-1/TRBV3-2 | CASSQDGRGTEAFF
TRBJ2-1 | TRBV5-1 | CASSLEGLAGQQFF
TRBJ1-2 | TRBV11-1 | CASSRRVGVTNYGYTF
TRBJ2-1 | TRBV4-2 | CASSQDLGLNEQFF
TRBJ2-7 | TRBV3-1/TRBV3-2 | CASSQDFLAGGEQYF
TRBJ2-3 | TRBV5-1 | CASSLAQGSRTDTQYF
TRBJ1-2 | TRBV2 | CASRTGATYGYTF
TRBJ2-5 | TRBV21-1 | CASSKGPSGKGWTQYF
TRBJ1-6 | TRBV5-1 | CASSLGTGEGSPLHF
TRBJ2-7 | TRBV5-1 | CASSLLGAGEQYF
TRBJ1-2 | TRBV25-1 | CASSEANRGVYGYTF
TRBJ2-1 | TRBV20-1 | CSARSHEQFF
TRBJ1-5 | TRBV18 | CASSPPEGRGQPQHF
TRBJ2-7 | TRBV3-1/TRBV3-2 | CASSQMPGEGQYF
TRBJ2-5 | TRBV24-1 | CATSAQETQYF
TRBJ2-1 | TRBV27 | CASSLIELGPHEQFF
TRBJ1-1 | TRBV7-9 | CASSSLRDTEAFF
TRBJ2-2 | TRBV5-4 | CASSYGRGGANTGELFF
TRBJ1-5 | TRBV6-5 | CASSHNQPQHF
TRBJ2-6 | TRBV5-4 | CASSLVRGANVLTF
TRBJ2-7 | TRBV5-1 | CASSREDREGEQYF
TRBJ2-3 | TRBV21-1 | CASSKGRLAGGSGTDTQYF
TRBJ1-3 | TRBV19 | CASRRGSSGNTIYF
TRBJ1-5 | TRBV6-2/TRBV6-3 | CASSHPSIYSNQPQHF
TRBJ2-2 | TRBV27 | CASRSTMNTGELFF
TRBJ1-1 | TRBV7-9 | CASSLAYQGNTEAFF
TRBJ2-7 | TRBV5-4 | CASSLRGSYYEQYF
TRBJ2-1 | TRBV6-1 | CASSESGGAYNEQFF
TRBJ2-7 | TRBV7-3 | CASSLKQGGFYEQYF
TRBJ2-1 | TRBV19 | CASSRQSSYNEQFF
TRBJ2-3 | TRBV2 | CASSQTSTGTDTQYF
TRBJ1-4 | TRBV5-1 | CASSLEWAVGNEKLFF
TRBJ2-1 | TRBV7-3 | CASSMERVPYNEQFF
TRBJ2-3 | TRBV14 | CASSQVRGAATDTQYF
TRBJ2-7 | TRBV4-1 | CASSQEGVTGLTYEQYF
TRBJ2-2 | TRBV28 | CASSAWTGFNTGELFF
TRBJ2-1 | TRBV6-1 | CASREGQGGSYNEQFF
TRBJ2-1 | TRBV19 | CASLGATGLKQGYNEQFF
TRBJ1-1 | TRBV14 | CASSQAWGVGNTEAFF
TRBJ1-2 | TRBV9 | CASSPRDRGGGYTF
TRBJ1-1 | TRBV6-1 | CASSEGGWVAFF
TRBJ2-7 | TRBV7-8 | CASSHARRGWYEQYF
TRBJ1-4 | TRBV19 | CASSIRGQVGEKLFF
TRBJ2-3 | TRBV7-6 | CASSHITEDPGGDTQYF
TRBJ2-7 | TRBV9 | CASSVGQAPAYEQYF